This T cell receptor beta chain was captured by sequencing in a study of shared clonotypes between healthy human individuals. Study outcomes and limitations: The represented genetic and exposure-history diversity was limited by the small number of donors.

The repertoire was sequenced with immunoSEQ multiplex PCR; TCRdb's copy has only in-frame clones and lacks some. The sample lists 2,100,000 or so clones; 90% to 96% were seen once. A word on this clone: The antigen is not known.

CDR1 SGHNT and CDR2 YYREEE come from the germline V gene (reference sequence). Losses at the gene ends were 0 bases for V and 4 bases for J; bases not matched to a gene: 5. There are 15 residues in the CDR3. Sequencing was performed on naive CD4+ T cells sorted from blood. Regarding subset: CD45RA+ positively selected. This receptor was taken from a man between 18 and 29 years old in good health. The chain links TRBV5-4 to TRBJ2-7; 9 bases align to TRBD2. CDR3 region: CASSLASSGEYEQYF. The CDR3 DNA follows: TGTGCCAGCAGCTTGGCTTCTAGCGGGGAATACGAGCAGTACTTC.